The 22 T cell receptor beta chains in this list originate from one sample, sequenced in a study of T cell responses to AZD1222 COVID-19 vaccine (dated by TCRdb to about 2021). The library was made by the immunoSEQ multiplex PCR assay. TCRdb's version of the immuneACCESS table is confined to in-frame rearrangements and falls short of the full clone set. An unresolved V gene accounts for under half of the shortfall where checked; the remainder is of unknown origin. The sample contains approximately 150,000 clones, under 95% of them found a single time. Around 5.4% of the sample belongs to the ten largest clones. This specimen's time point label, per the study, means: baseline before first vaccination. The sequencing used peripheral blood, collected on day 0 of AZD1222 vaccination. The source is an adult in good health.

The rearrangement joins TRBV2 to TRBJ2-7, with 8 nucleotides matching TRBD2. After removal of 3 bases from V and 0 bases from J, the junction contained 7 bases not matched to a gene. CDR1 and CDR2 from the germline V gene are SNHLY and FYNNEI. The length of the CDR3 is 16 residues. The DNA of the CDR3 is TGTGCCAGCAGTGACCCTGGGACTAGAGTCTCCTACGAGCAGTACTTC. Translated: CASSDPGTRVSYEQYF.

This clone occurred once. Here the CDR3 reads CASSVGPGRSGNTIYF. The DNA of the CDR3 is TGTGCCAGCAGCGTAGGTCCCGGGCGCTCTGGAAACACCATATATTTT. The chain employs TRBV9 and TRBJ1-3; no clear D gene. Germline V CDR1 and CDR2: SGDLS, YYNGEE. The CDR3 is 16 amino acids. Trimming took 0 bases from V and 0 from J, leaving 10 bases between them.

This chain links TRBV9 with TRBJ2-1; TRBD2 matches 13 bases. The V and J ends lost 4 bases and 2 bases, in that order; junction bases with no gene match: 6. From germline, CDR1 is SGDLS and CDR2 YYNGEE. The CDR3 has 17 residues. CDR3 nucleotides: TGTGCCAGCAGCCTTGGACTAGCGGGAGTCCCCTACAATGAGCAGTTCTTC. This gives the protein CASSLGLAGVPYNEQFF.

This rearrangement joins TRBV12-3 or TRBV12-4 to TRBJ1-2; no clear D. This CDR3 comprises 13 residues. V lost 3 bases to trimming and J lost 8 bases, with 13 bases between them. The CDR3 here is CASSFGSAMGYTF. CDR3 bases: TGTGCCAGCAGTTTCGGAAGCGCTATGGGCTACACCTTC.

V is TRBV10-3 and J is TRBJ2-1; tentative D call: TRBD1 (5 bases). The CDR3 length is 15 residues. The germline CDR1 and CDR2 sequences are ENHRY and SYGVKD. The germline V and J ends were trimmed by 8 bases and 0 bases, with 14 bases remaining between them. CDR3 protein: CAIQKGDSSYNEQFF. The CDR3 DNA follows: TGTGCCATCCAAAAGGGCGACAGCTCCTACAATGAGCAGTTCTTC.

This sequence joins TRBV6-5 and TRBJ1-3; D is unclear. The germline V gene encodes CDR1 MNHEY and CDR2 SVGAGI. The CDR3 length is 13 residues. With 6 bases removed from V and 2 bases from J, the gap between germline ends came to 8 bases. The CDR3 bases are TGTGCCAGCAGGGGTTTTCCTGGAAACACCATATATTTT. Translation gives CASRGFPGNTIYF.

This chain links TRBV6-5 with TRBJ1-1; TRBD1 aligns across 10 bases. After removal of 7 bases from V and 3 bases from J, the junction contained 5 bases not matched to a gene. The CDR3 loop spans 14 amino acids. Germline V CDR1 and CDR2: MNHEY, SVGAGI. The CDR3 spells CASTLGTGDTEAFF. As DNA, the CDR3 is TGTGCCAGCACCCTCGGGACAGGGGACACTGAAGCTTTCTTT.

V gene TRBV19 combines with J gene TRBJ2-3; D unresolved. The CDR3 is 14 residues long. Germline V gene lookup returns CDR1 LNHDA and CDR2 SQIVND (reference sequence). V lost 3 bases to trimming and J lost 0 bases, with 7 bases between them. The CDR3 sequence: CASSISPSTDTQYF. CDR3 bases: TGTGCCAGTAGTATCTCACCCAGCACAGATACGCAGTATTTT.

The V call is TRBV6-1, the J call TRBJ1-1, with unresolved D. Germline values: CDR1 MNHNS, CDR2 SASEGT. V lost 0 bases and J lost 10, with 9 bases in between. There are 12 residues in the CDR3. CDR3 in amino acids: CASSEAGQTAFF. CDR3 nucleotide sequence: TGTGCCAGCAGTGAAGCCGGGCAGACAGCTTTCTTT.

This chain joins TRBV18 and TRBJ1-2; 7 bases map to TRBD1. Germline CDR1 is KGHSH and CDR2 is LQKENI. Unmatched junction bases numbered 6, after V lost 2 bases and J lost 6 bases. The CDR3 has 14 amino acids. The CDR3: CASSPVGGNHGYTF. DNA of the CDR3: TGTGCCAGCTCACCAGTAGGGGGCAATCATGGCTACACCTTC. Complete variable domain (other parts from reference TRBV18 and TRBJ1-2): NAGVMQNPRHLVRRRGQEARLRCSPMKGHSHVYWYRQLPEEGLKFMVYLQKENIIDESGMPKERFSAEFPKEGPSILRIQQVVRGDSAAYFCASSPVGGNHGYTFGSGTRLTVV.

This clone was seen once. The rearrangement joins TRBV7-2 to TRBJ2-1, with unresolved D. Looked up from germline, CDR1 is SGHTA and CDR2 is FQGNSA. V gave up 8 bases and J gave up 7 bases, with 9 bases separating them. CDR3 size: 11 residues. The CDR3 DNA follows: TGTGCCAGCGCGCCTTCTAATGAGCAGTTCTTC. This encodes CASAPSNEQFF.

This chain links TRBV27 with TRBJ1-6; D ambiguous. CDR1 is MNHEY and CDR2 is SMNVEV in the germline V gene (reference sequence). V was cut by 1 base and J by 8 bases, with 24 bases left in between. This CDR3 comprises 19 residues. The CDR3 is CASSLLGWEVAGGDSPLHF. CDR3 nucleotides: TGTGCCAGCAGTTTATTAGGTTGGGAGGTGGCCGGCGGAGATTCACCCCTCCACTTT.

This clone was seen a single time. The chain couples TRBV6-1 to TRBJ2-1; D possibly matches TRBD1 or TRBD2 (5 bases each). CDR3 length: 17 residues. V lost 2 bases, J lost 6 bases, and 20 bases lay in between. Germline V CDR1 and CDR2: MNHNS, SASEGT. The CDR3 region is CASSEPWRAGGSNEQFF. Written as DNA, the CDR3 is TGTGCCAGCAGTGAACCATGGCGAGCTGGGGGTAGCAATGAGCAGTTCTTC.

V and J are TRBV7-9 and TRBJ2-5, with a tentative D call TRBD2 (6 bases). The V gene's germline CDR1 is SEHNR and CDR2 FQNEAQ (reference sequence). The CDR3 runs to 14 residues. V was cut by 9 bases and J by 4 bases, with 18 bases left in between. CDR3 nucleotide sequence: TGTGCCAGTAGGGTTGGGGGAGGAGGAGAGACCCAGTACTTC. Residues: CASRVGGGGETQYF.

The V call is TRBV5-4, the J call TRBJ1-1; possible D gene TRBD1, 6 bases. CDR3 length: 14 amino acids. Germline values: CDR1 SGHNT, CDR2 YYREEE (reference sequence). V was pared by 5 bases and J by 0 bases, with 11 bases between. This CDR3 reads CASSEQGLNTEAFF. CDR3 nucleotide sequence: TGTGCCAGCAGTGAACAGGGTTTGAACACTGAAGCTTTCTTT.

The chain carries TRBV6-5 and TRBJ1-3; no reliable D call. The ends were cut back, 2 bases at V and 0 bases at J, with 11 bases in the middle. The germline V gene has CDR1 MNHEY and CDR2 SVGAGI. The CDR3 runs 16 residues. CDR3 in amino acids: CASSYGLHGSGNTIYF. The CDR3, as DNA: TGTGCCAGCAGTTACGGGCTCCATGGCTCTGGAAACACCATATATTTT.

This chain uses TRBV4-3 with TRBJ1-1; 8 bases line up with TRBD1. The CDR3 has 15 residues. Germline CDR1 reads LGHNA; CDR2 reads YSLEER. With 1 base clipped from V and 2 bases from J, the junction kept 3 bases outside the gene matches. The CDR3 DNA follows: TGCGCCAGCAGCCAAGGGACAGGGCCCAACACTGAAGCTTTCTTT. Its translation is CASSQGTGPNTEAFF.

The chain recombines TRBV7-2 with TRBJ2-1; 8 bases line up with TRBD2. CDR1 SGHTA and CDR2 FQGNSA come from the germline V gene. The CDR3 consists of 13 residues. The ends lost 6 bases at V and 8 bases at J; junction bases unmatched: 6. The CDR3 is CASRRSGSDEQFF. For the CDR3, the DNA is TGTGCCAGCAGGAGGAGCGGGAGCGATGAGCAGTTCTTC.

This chain joins TRBV5-1 and TRBJ2-7; 7 nucleotides line up with TRBD2. Germline V gives CDR1 SGHRS, CDR2 YFSETQ. This CDR3 has 15 residues. J was trimmed by 4 bases and V by 4 bases; bases with no gene match: 11. The DNA for the CDR3 is TGCGCCAGCAGCGCCGAGGGAGGGAGGACTTACGAGCAGTACTTC. Protein: CASSAEGGRTYEQYF.

The gene calls are TRBV19 and TRBJ2-2; possible D gene TRBD2, 5 bases. The germline V and J ends were trimmed by 5 bases and 0 bases, with 16 bases remaining between them. The germline gives CDR1 LNHDA, CDR2 SQIVND (reference sequence). CDR3 length: 17 residues. The CDR3 nucleotides read TGTGCCAGTAGTTACGTTATAGCGCCAGCGAACACCGGGGAGCTGTTTTTT. Its translation is CASSYVIAPANTGELFF.

For this clone: Other nucleotide sequences in the sample specify the same CDR3. V is TRBV2 and J is TRBJ1-5; 7 bases fit TRBD1. The germline V gene encodes CDR1 SNHLY and CDR2 FYNNEI. This CDR3 has 14 amino acids. With V trimmed by 4 bases and J by 4 bases, 4 bases remained unmatched. CDR3 in DNA: TGTGCCAGCAGTGGACAGGGTCGGAATCAGCCCCAGCATTTT. It is translated as CASSGQGRNQPQHF.

The chain recombines TRBV7-2 with TRBJ1-5; possible D gene TRBD1, 5 bases. CDR3 size: 15 residues. Germline assignment: CDR1 SGHTA and CDR2 FQGNSA. V was shortened by 5 bases and J by 6 bases, with 17 bases between the two germline ends. The CDR3 loop is CASSPTGGKGQPQHF. The CDR3 DNA is TGTGCCAGCAGCCCTACTGGGGGGAAGGGTCAGCCCCAGCATTTT.